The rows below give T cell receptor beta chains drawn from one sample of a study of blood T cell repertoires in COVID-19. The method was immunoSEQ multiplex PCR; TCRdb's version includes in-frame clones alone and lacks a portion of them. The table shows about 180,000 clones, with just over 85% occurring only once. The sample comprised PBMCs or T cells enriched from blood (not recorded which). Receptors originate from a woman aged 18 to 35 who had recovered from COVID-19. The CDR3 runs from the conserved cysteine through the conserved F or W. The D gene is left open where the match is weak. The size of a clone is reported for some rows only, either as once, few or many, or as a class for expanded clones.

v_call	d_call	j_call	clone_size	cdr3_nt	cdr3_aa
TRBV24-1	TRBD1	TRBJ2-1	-	TGTGCCACCAGCCCCCGGGACAGGCCCTACAATGAGCAGTTCTTC	CATSPRDRPYNEQFF
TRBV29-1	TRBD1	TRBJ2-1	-	TGCAGCGTTCTTGGACAGGAGAGCTACAATGAGCAGTTCTTC	CSVLGQESYNEQFF
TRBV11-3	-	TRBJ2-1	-	TGTGCCCGAGCGGAGATAAACAATGAGCAGTTCTTC	CARAEINNEQFF
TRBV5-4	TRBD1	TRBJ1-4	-	TGTGCCAGCAGCTTGGGGACAGGGAACGATGAAAAACTGTTTTTT	CASSLGTGNDEKLFF
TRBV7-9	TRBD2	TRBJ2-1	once	TGTGCCAGCAGCTTAGCGGTGTTAGCGGGGCCCCGGCGGAATGAGCAGTTCTTC	CASSLAVLAGPRRNEQFF
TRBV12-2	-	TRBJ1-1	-	TGTGCAAGTCGCTTAGCCAATCTTGGCTCTCAGAACACTGAAGCTTTCTTT	CASRLANLGSQNTEAFF
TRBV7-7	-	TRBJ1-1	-	TGTGCTAGCAGTAAACAGGAGAACACTGAAGCTTTCTTT	CASSKQENTEAFF
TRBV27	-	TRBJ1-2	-	TGTGCCAGCGGCCTCGACACCACTAACTATGGCTACACCTTC	CASGLDTTNYGYTF
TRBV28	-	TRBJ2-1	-	TGTGCCAGCAGCCTCCTGGACTATAAATCCTACAATGAGCAGTTCTTC	CASSLLDYKSYNEQFF
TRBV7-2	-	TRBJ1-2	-	TGTGCCAGCAGCTTAGAGTCAGGGAATTATGGCTACACCTTC	CASSLESGNYGYTF
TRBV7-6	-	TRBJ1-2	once	TGTGCCAGCAGCTTAGACTCGGACGGACTGGGGGGCTACACCTTC	CASSLDSDGLGGYTF
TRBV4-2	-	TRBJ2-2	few	TGTGCCAGCAGCCAAGATCCTATCGGGGAGCTGTTTTTT	CASSQDPIGELFF
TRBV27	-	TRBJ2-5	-	TGTGCCAGCAGTTTAGCTGGGCTCCAAGAGACCCAGTACTTC	CASSLAGLQETQYF
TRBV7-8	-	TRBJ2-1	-	TGTGCCAGCAGCTTAGGTGGGGGGGCCATCTATGAGCAGTTCTTC	CASSLGGGAIYEQFF
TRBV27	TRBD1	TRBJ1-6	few	TGTGCCAGCAAGCTGGCCAGGGGACAGGGGATATCACCCCTCCACTTT	CASKLARGQGISPLHF
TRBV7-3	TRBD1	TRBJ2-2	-	TGTGCCAGCAGCGCCCCAGGGGGCAACACCGGGGAGCTGTTTTTT	CASSAPGGNTGELFF
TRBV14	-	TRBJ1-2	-	TGTGCCAGCAGTCTGGCGGCAAACTATGGCTACACCTTC	CASSLAANYGYTF
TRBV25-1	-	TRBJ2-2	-	TGTGCCAGCAGTGAATACGCGGGGCCGAATGCGAACACCGGGGAGCTGTTTTTT	CASSEYAGPNANTGELFF
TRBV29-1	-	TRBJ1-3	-	TGCAGCGTTGAACGGAGCTCTGGAAACACCATATATTTT	CSVERSSGNTIYF
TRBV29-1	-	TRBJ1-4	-	TGCAGCGTTGAAGTCGAGGTCAATAATGAAAAACTGTTTTTT	CSVEVEVNNEKLFF
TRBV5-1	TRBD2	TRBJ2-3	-	TGCGCCAGCAGCTTGGGACCTAGCGGGGGGGTAGATACGCAGTATTTT	CASSLGPSGGVDTQYF
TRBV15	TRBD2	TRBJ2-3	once	TGTGCCACCAGCAGAGTGTCGGGGGGGGCGGGAGATACGCAGTATTTT	CATSRVSGGAGDTQYF
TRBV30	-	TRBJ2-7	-	TGTGCCTGGAGTGTACATGGTAACCACGAGCAGTACTTC	CAWSVHGNHEQYF
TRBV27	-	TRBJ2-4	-	TGTGCCAGCAGTTTTAGTGCCAAAAACATTCAGTACTTC	CASSFSAKNIQYF
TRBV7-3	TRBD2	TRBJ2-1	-	TGTGCCACCTCGTGGGGGCGGGAGGGCCTCTCTCTTGAGGAGCAGTTCTTC	CATSWGREGLSLEEQFF
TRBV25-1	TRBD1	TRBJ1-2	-	TGTGCCAGCAGTGCGGCAGGGGGCGGTTTTGGCTACACCTTC	CASSAAGGGFGYTF
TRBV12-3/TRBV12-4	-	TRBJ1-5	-	TGTGCCAGCAACCTTGACAGCGGGCAGCCCCAGCATTTT	CASNLDSGQPQHF
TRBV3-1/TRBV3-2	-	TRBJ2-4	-	TGTGCCAGCAGCCACGGGAGCGTGGGGTCAGCCAAAAACATTCAGTACTTC	CASSHGSVGSAKNIQYF
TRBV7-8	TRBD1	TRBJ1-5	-	TGTGCCAGCAGCTTCCGACAGGGAATAGATCAGCCCCAGCATTTT	CASSFRQGIDQPQHF
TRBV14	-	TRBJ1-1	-	TGTGCCAGCAGTATACTCACTGAAGCTTTCTTT	CASSILTEAFF
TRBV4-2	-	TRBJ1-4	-	TGTGCCAGCAGCCAAGTCGGAGGCTCTATGGATGAAAAACTGTTTTTT	CASSQVGGSMDEKLFF